Below, 32 T cell receptor beta chains from the same sample are listed, as sequenced in a study of shared T cell receptors in the human thymus. Clones were sequenced by immunoSEQ multiplex PCR, and TCRdb holds only the in-frame ones, with some missing. The profile covers hundreds of thousands of clones, with around 87% appearing a single time and roughly 0.0089% taken by the ten largest. The sample also formed part of further work on human thymus T cells.

Sequenced input: thymocytes. All receptors derive from a boy in the first two years of life with a congenital heart defect.

The V call is TRBV28, the J call TRBJ2-4; D is unclear. CDR1 and CDR2 from the germline V gene are MDHEN and SYDVKM. This CDR3 is built from 16 residues. Trimming pared 5 bases from V and 0 bases from J, leaving 14 bases between. CDR3 bases: TGTGCCAGCAGTCTCCCACCCGCGGTAGCCAAAAACATTCAGTACTTC. This translates into CASSLPPAVAKNIQYF.

The rearrangement uses TRBV4-1 and TRBJ1-1; no reliable D call. Between the trimmed V and J ends, which lost 0 bases and 1 base, there was a span of 12 bases. The CDR3 sequence is 16 residues long. Germline V gene data show CDR1 as MGHRA and CDR2 as YSYEKL. The CDR3 DNA reads as TGCGCCAGCAGCCAAGATAATACCAGGCAGAACACTGAAGCTTTCTTT. It is translated as CASSQDNTRQNTEAFF.

This sequence joins TRBV28 and TRBJ2-5; D gene uncertain. Germline CDR1 is MDHEN and CDR2 is SYDVKM. Trimming removed 0 bases from V and 3 bases from J, with 8 bases in between. This CDR3 region has 14 residues. As DNA, the CDR3 is TGTGCCAGCAGTTTATGCATTGAGGAAGAGACCCAGTACTTC. Translating it yields CASSLCIEEETQYF.

V is TRBV5-6 and J is TRBJ1-6; 7 bases match TRBD1. Trimming removed 6 bases from V and 10 bases from J; junction bases left unmatched: 10. CDR1 and CDR2 from the germline V gene are SGHDT and YYEEEE. The CDR3 consists of 14 residues. This chain's CDR3 is CASTLGTGASPLHF. The CDR3 nucleotides read TGTGCCAGCACTTTAGGCACAGGGGCCTCACCCCTCCACTTT.

This clone was seen a single time. The chain has TRBV29-1 and TRBJ2-7, with no clear D. V was trimmed by 4 bases and J by 2 bases, leaving 12 bases between them. CDR1 and CDR2 from the germline V gene are SQVTM and ANQGSEA. The CDR3 sequence is 13 residues long. For the CDR3, the DNA is TGCAGCGTTGGTTCAGAAGATCCCTACGAGCAGTACTTC. This gives the protein CSVGSEDPYEQYF.

The chain combines TRBV6-1 with TRBJ2-3; 7 nucleotides align to TRBD2. The ends lost 1 base at V and 3 bases at J; junction bases unmatched: 13. In germline, CDR1 is MNHNS, CDR2 SASEGT. The CDR3 length is 18 residues. The CDR3 region has the DNA TGTGCCAGCAGTGAAGTGGATGGGAGGGGTATGGTAACAGATACGCAGTATTTT. It is translated as CASSEVDGRGMVTDTQYF.

V is TRBV30 and J is TRBJ2-7; 8 bases fit TRBD2. After removal of 7 bases from V and 6 bases from J, the junction contained 14 bases not matched to a gene. The V gene's germline CDR1 is GTSNPN and CDR2 SVGIG (reference sequence). This CDR3 region has 14 residues. CDR3 in amino acids: CASTLSGVHGEQYF. The CDR3 DNA is TGTGCCTCCACCCTTAGCGGGGTTCATGGCGAGCAGTACTTC.

V gene TRBV6-1 combines with J gene TRBJ1-1; the D is unclear. CDR1 is MNHNS and CDR2 is SASEGT in the germline V gene. This CDR3 comprises 13 residues. The germline V and J ends were trimmed by 3 bases and 3 bases, with 8 bases remaining between them. In nucleotides, the CDR3 is TGTGCCAGCAGTGATGCAGGCTACACTGAAGCTTTCTTT. Translation gives CASSDAGYTEAFF.

The gene calls are TRBV19 and TRBJ2-7; D is possibly TRBD2 (5 bases). There are 15 residues in the CDR3. Germline values: CDR1 LNHDA, CDR2 SQIVND (reference sequence). Trimming left V 7 bases short and J 3 bases short, with 19 bases between. The DNA for the CDR3 is TGTGCCAGTATCCCGGGGTGCGGGCCTCGCTACGAGCAGTACTTC. Encoded protein: CASIPGCGPRYEQYF.

The sample holds one count of this clone. The genes are TRBV12-5 and TRBJ1-2; a possible D gene is TRBD1 (5 bases). Germline values: CDR1 LGHNT, CDR2 FRNRAP. This CDR3 contains 15 residues. Trimming stripped 3 bases from V and 4 bases from J, with 15 bases between. CDR3 DNA sequence: TGTGCTAGTGGTTTAGACAGCTCCCGAGGCTATGGCTACACCTTC. Protein: CASGLDSSRGYGYTF.

This clone was seen a handful of times. The chain is built from TRBV6-1 and TRBJ1-5; D is possibly TRBD1 (6 bases). V gave up 1 base and J gave up 3 bases, with 10 bases separating them. CDR1 and CDR2 from the germline V gene are MNHNS and SASEGT. The CDR3 has 15 residues. In DNA form, the CDR3 reads TGTGCCAGCAGTGAAGGGCGGGGGGCCAATCAGCCCCAGCATTTT. This gives the protein CASSEGRGANQPQHF.

The chain joins TRBV14 to TRBJ1-1; TRBD1 matches 9 bases. The CDR3 spans 18 residues. Germline CDR1 and CDR2: SGHDN and FVKESK. V was clipped by 3 bases and J by 6 bases; unmatched bases: 17. The CDR3 sequence is CASSHMGQGAYPGSEAFF. CDR3 nucleotide sequence: TGTGCCAGCAGCCACATGGGACAGGGCGCATACCCGGGGTCTGAAGCTTTCTTT.

This rearrangement joins TRBV4-1 to TRBJ2-1; the match to TRBD1 covers 7 bases. CDR3 length: 13 amino acids. V dropped 1 base and J dropped 7; count of bases not matched to a gene: 1. Germline-derived CDR1 and CDR2 are MGHRA and YSYEKL. The CDR3 loop is CASSQAGGNEQFF. The DNA for the CDR3 is TGCGCCAGCAGCCAAGCAGGGGGAAATGAGCAGTTCTTC.

This chain joins TRBV30 and TRBJ1-3, with 8 bases identical to TRBD1. The junction had 4 bases not matched to a gene; V was cut back by 2 bases and J by 4 bases. The CDR3 extends over 14 amino acids. Germline V CDR1 and CDR2: GTSNPN, SVGIG (reference sequence). CDR3 sequence: CAWSRGTGGNTIYF. Here the CDR3 DNA reads TGTGCCTGGAGTAGGGGGACAGGCGGAAACACCATATATTTT.

V is TRBV2 and J is TRBJ1-5; the D is unclear. The V gene lost 8 bases and the J gene lost 2 bases, with 10 bases spanning the gap. The CDR3 has 13 residues. Germline V gene data show CDR1 as SNHLY and CDR2 as FYNNEI. The DNA of the CDR3 is TGTGCCAGCGACCCCGAGGGCAATCAGCCCCAGCATTTT. Protein product: CASDPEGNQPQHF.

This sequence joins TRBV5-6 and TRBJ2-7, with 14 bases that match TRBD2. CDR3 length: 15 amino acids. Germline lookup yields CDR1 SGHDT and CDR2 YYEEEE. V was pared by 4 bases and J by 6 bases, with 6 bases of the junction left unmatched. The CDR3 DNA is TGTGCCAGCAGCCTGGGACTAGCGGGAGCCGGCGAGCAGTACTTC. Its protein is CASSLGLAGAGEQYF.

This sequence joins TRBV27 and TRBJ2-5; 11 bases map to TRBD2. The germline V gene encodes CDR1 MNHEY and CDR2 SMNVEV (reference sequence). CDR3 length: 15 residues. Trimming took 6 bases from V and 5 from J; bases not matched to a gene: 8. CDR3: CASRTVAGGLETQYF. CDR3 bases: TGTGCCAGCAGGACCGTAGCGGGGGGGCTCGAGACCCAGTACTTC.

V and J are TRBV5-4 and TRBJ1-2; D unclear. The ends were cut back, 0 bases at V and 6 bases at J, with 12 bases in the middle. The CDR3 is 14 residues long. Per the germline V gene, CDR1 is SGHNT and CDR2 is YYREEE (reference sequence). CDR3 in amino acids: CASSLGTVRNGYTF. CDR3 nucleotides: TGTGCCAGCAGCTTGGGTACAGTACGAAATGGCTACACCTTC.

The CDR3 sequence: CASSKRRAGNTIYF. The CDR3 DNA reads as TGTGCCAGCAGCAAACGGAGAGCTGGAAACACCATATATTTT. The chain has TRBV21-1 and TRBJ1-3. TRBV21-1 is a listed pseudogene. The CDR3 has 14 residues.

The chain joins TRBV15 to TRBJ2-1; D is uncertain. CDR3 size: 12 residues. Trimming shortened V by 2 bases and J by 15 bases, and 14 bases separated the two germline ends. Germline V gene data show CDR1 as LNHNV and CDR2 as YYDKDF (reference sequence). CDR3 in DNA: TGTGCCACCAGCAGACGACACCCCAAGCTGTTCTTC. It is translated as CATSRRHPKLFF. Based on the CDR3 plus reference TRBV15 and TRBJ2-1, the full variable domain is DAMVIQNPRYQVTQFGKPVTLSCSQTLNHNVMYWYQQKSSQAPKLLFHYYDKDFNNEADTPDNFQSRRPNTSFCFLDIRSPGLGDTAMYLCATSRRHPKLFFGPGTRLTVL.

The genes are TRBV28 and TRBJ2-2; the match to TRBD2 covers 7 bases. The CDR3 contains 15 residues. The V segment lost 5 bases and the J segment 0 bases; nucleotides outside the gene matches: 3. The germline V gene has CDR1 MDHEN and CDR2 SYDVKM. The CDR3 loop is CASSSGAANTGELFF. CDR3 DNA: TGTGCCAGCAGTAGCGGGGCCGCGAACACCGGGGAGCTGTTTTTT.

This clone was seen only a few times. The chain has TRBV28 and TRBJ1-6; D not resolved. Germline V gene sequence: CDR1 MDHEN, CDR2 SYDVKM. V shed 6 bases and J shed 6 bases, with 12 bases lying between them. This CDR3 contains 14 residues. The CDR3 nucleotides read TGTGCCAGCAGGATCCCCGGTCCTAATTCACCCCTCCACTTT. Amino acid sequence: CASRIPGPNSPLHF.

The chain joins TRBV29-1 to TRBJ1-1; the D is unclear. The germline gives CDR1 SQVTM, CDR2 ANQGSEA. This CDR3 contains 15 residues. V lost 2 bases and J lost 6, with 19 bases in between. Here the CDR3 DNA reads TGCAGCGTTGAAATGAGGGCTCGGGAGGACGCTGAAGCTTTCTTT. Its translation is CSVEMRAREDAEAFF.

This clone was counted once. The V call is TRBV7-2, the J call TRBJ1-3, with 8 bases identical to TRBD1. V lost 5 bases and J lost 5; bases outside the gene matches: 5. This CDR3 is built from 14 residues. Germline-derived CDR1 and CDR2 are SGHTA and FQGNSA. The DNA of the CDR3 is TGTGCCAGCAGCCCCGACAGGGGTAGAAACACCATATATTTT. Its protein is CASSPDRGRNTIYF.

The chain couples TRBV28 to TRBJ1-1; a weak D match, TRBD1 (6 bases). Germline values: CDR1 MDHEN, CDR2 SYDVKM. V was cut by 5 bases and J by 0 bases, with 13 bases left in between. The CDR3 has 15 amino acids. The CDR3 protein is CASSPRTVMNTEAFF. The CDR3 region has the DNA TGTGCCAGCAGTCCTAGGACAGTCATGAACACTGAAGCTTTCTTT.

This chain uses TRBV27 with TRBJ1-5; a possible D gene is TRBD1 (6 bases). Between the trimmed V and J ends, which lost 2 bases and 4 bases, there was a span of 9 bases. Germline CDR1 reads MNHEY; CDR2 reads SMNVEV (reference sequence). The length of the CDR3 is 14 residues. The CDR3 reads CASSLDRSNQPQHF. CDR3 in DNA: TGTGCCAGCAGTTTAGACAGGAGTAATCAGCCCCAGCATTTT.

This clone was seen more than once but under ten times. The rearrangement joins TRBV6-4 to TRBJ2-1, with D perhaps matching TRBD2 (7 bases). Trimming pared 2 bases from V and 0 bases from J, leaving 11 bases between. CDR1 MRHNA and CDR2 SNTAGT come from the germline V gene. The CDR3 runs 16 residues. CDR3 sequence reads: CASSDRGGSSYNEQFF. The CDR3 DNA is TGTGCCAGCAGTGACAGGGGGGGCAGCTCCTACAATGAGCAGTTCTTC.

CDR3 protein: CASSFRRDSTDTQYF. In DNA form, the CDR3 reads TGTGCCAGCAGTTTTAGGCGGGACAGCACAGATACGCAGTATTTT. This rearrangement joins TRBV27 to TRBJ2-3; tentative D call: TRBD2 (6 bases). Germline V gene sequence: CDR1 MNHEY, CDR2 SMNVEV (reference sequence). Trimming left V 3 bases short and J 0 bases short, with 10 bases between. This CDR3 is 15 amino acids long.

A single count supports this clone. The V gene is TRBV9, the J gene TRBJ1-4; D is perhaps TRBD1 (5 bases). CDR1 and CDR2 (germline): SGDLS, YYNGEE. CDR3 length equals 16 residues. The ends were cut back, 0 bases at V and 9 bases at J, with 18 bases in the middle. Here the CDR3 reads CASSVVRGVGAQKLFF. The CDR3 bases are TGTGCCAGCAGCGTAGTCCGGGGGGTTGGGGCCCAAAAACTGTTTTTT.

Worth noting for this clone: One end of the junction fails to match germline, which may point to a read error. This chain uses TRBV29-1 with TRBJ2-5; D may be TRBD1 (6 bases). The CDR3 runs 12 residues. CDR1 SQVTM and CDR2 ANQGSEA come from the germline V gene. The CDR3 DNA follows: TGCAGCTGGGACACCAACCAGGAGACCCAGTACTTC. Amino acid sequence: CSWDTNQETQYF.

This chain joins TRBV28 and TRBJ1-4; a weak D match, TRBD1 (5 bases). Germline CDR1 reads MDHEN; CDR2 reads SYDVKM. The CDR3 totals 17 residues. Trimming removed 3 bases at V and 8 bases at J, with 22 bases between. CDR3 in amino acids: CASSFPGSAGRWEKLFF. In nucleotides, the CDR3 is TGTGCCAGCAGTTTCCCCGGATCCGCGGGGCGTTGGGAAAAACTGTTTTTT.

To note about this clone: Other DNA sequences within the sample encode an identical CDR3. The chain joins TRBV28 to TRBJ2-7; tentatively, D is TRBD2 (5 bases). Germline V gene lookup returns CDR1 MDHEN and CDR2 SYDVKM. Trimming removed 2 bases at V and 3 bases at J, with 5 bases between. CDR3 length equals 12 residues. DNA for the CDR3: TGTGCCAGCAGTTTAACTAGCTACGAGCAGTACTTC. This codes for CASSLTSYEQYF.